The rows below give T cell receptor beta chains drawn from one sample of a study of monozygotic twins with inflammatory bowel disease. TCRdb re-called the 5' RACE reads, yielding one record per CDR3 amino acid sequence without DNA. The ten most abundant clones cover around 7.6% of a sample with over 200,000 distinct CDR3 sequences. The sequenced material came from blood. The receptors originated from a human donor with ulcerative colitis or Crohn's disease, or a healthy co-twin of an affected twin (not recorded which). CDR3s include the opening cysteine and the closing phenylalanine or tryptophan.

V gene: TRBV11-2; J gene: TRBJ1-3; CDR3 length: 12; CDR3 protein: CASSSQRDTIYF
V gene: TRBV6-5; J gene: TRBJ2-7; CDR3 length: 13; CDR3 protein: CASSQGEGREQYF
V gene: TRBV3-1; J gene: TRBJ2-2; CDR3 length: 16; CDR3 protein: CASSQERVASTGELFF
V gene: TRBV12-3/TRBV12-4; J gene: TRBJ2-2; CDR3 length: 14; CDR3 protein: CASSRQGQTGELFF
V gene: TRBV6-5; J gene: TRBJ1-2; CDR3 length: 13; CDR3 protein: CASSYGGLNGYTF
V gene: TRBV6-5; J gene: TRBJ2-5; CDR3 length: 13; CDR3 protein: CASSLGARETQYF
V gene: TRBV6-5; J gene: TRBJ2-3; CDR3 length: 16; CDR3 protein: CASSYTGGPGADTQYF
V gene: TRBV7-8; J gene: TRBJ1-5; CDR3 length: 15; CDR3 protein: CASSAGQGLNQPQHF
V gene: TRBV12-3/TRBV12-4; J gene: TRBJ1-1; CDR3 length: 13; CDR3 protein: CASKAGLNTEAFF
V gene: TRBV5-1; J gene: TRBJ2-2; CDR3 length: 16; CDR3 protein: CASSLGPSGVPGELFF
V gene: TRBV7-9; J gene: TRBJ2-1; CDR3 length: 14; CDR3 protein: CASSLTGGYNEQFF
V gene: TRBV5-1; J gene: TRBJ1-2; CDR3 length: 14; CDR3 protein: CASSLAGPNYGYTF
V gene: TRBV2; J gene: TRBJ2-1; CDR3 length: 13; CDR3 protein: CASSEPKGSEQFF
V gene: TRBV7-2; J gene: TRBJ1-2; CDR3 length: 14; CDR3 protein: CASSLGRILYGYTF
V gene: TRBV12-3/TRBV12-4; J gene: TRBJ2-7; CDR3 length: 12; CDR3 protein: CASSPHKYEQYF